A single sample gave rise to the 27 T cell receptor beta chains below, sequenced in a study of blood T cell repertoires in COVID-19. Repertoires were generated with immunoSEQ multiplex PCR, while TCRdb's copy carries only in-frame clones and drops some. The data contain tens of thousands of clones, roughly 86% of them singletons. The sequenced material came from peripheral blood. These receptors were taken from a human donor with active COVID-19. The donor label of this sample is uncertain.

The rearrangement uses TRBV6-4 and TRBJ2-2; 8 nucleotides line up with TRBD1. This CDR3 contains 16 residues. The ends lost 0 bases at V and 6 bases at J; junction bases unmatched: 6. From germline, CDR1 is MRHNA and CDR2 SNTAGT. The CDR3 sequence: CASSDSPGQGSGELFF. Written as DNA, the CDR3 is TGTGCCAGCAGTGACTCCCCCGGACAGGGTTCCGGGGAGCTGTTTTTT.

This clone was picked up a small number of times. The rearrangement uses TRBV4-2 and TRBJ1-5, with 7 bases aligning to TRBD1. The CDR3 contains 15 residues. From germline, CDR1 is LGHNA and CDR2 YNFKEQ. V trimming: 0 bases; J trimming: 7 bases; junction bases outside the gene matches: 6. This chain's CDR3 is CASSQEADRRQPQHF. CDR3 coding DNA: TGTGCCAGCAGCCAAGAAGCGGACAGGAGACAGCCCCAGCATTTT.

The V call is TRBV28, the J call TRBJ2-7; D possibly corresponds to TRBD2 (6 bases). There are 14 residues in the CDR3. From germline, CDR1 is MDHEN and CDR2 SYDVKM. Deletions cut 5 bases from V and 3 bases from J, with 14 bases between. The CDR3 loop reads CASSNTQGLYEQYF. The DNA for the CDR3 is TGTGCCAGCAGTAATACCCAGGGACTCTACGAGCAGTACTTC. Drawing the rest from reference TRBV28 and TRBJ2-7, the complete variable domain is DVKVTQSSRYLVKRTGEKVFLECVQDMDHENMFWYRQDPGLGLRLIYFSYDVKMKEKGDIPEGYSVSREKKERFSLILESASTNQTSMYLCASSNTQGLYEQYFGPGTRLTVT.

V usage is TRBV29-1 and J usage is TRBJ2-4, with a tentative D call TRBD1 (6 bases). This CDR3 spans 11 amino acids. V was pared by 3 bases and J by 6 bases, with 6 bases between. Germline V lookup: CDR1 SQVTM, CDR2 ANQGSEA. The CDR3 nucleotides are TGCAGCGTTGACAGGGGAAACATTCAGTACTTC. It encodes CSVDRGNIQYF.

The chain carries TRBV5-1 and TRBJ2-3, with 7 bases matching TRBD2. The V segment lost 5 bases and the J segment 2 bases; nucleotides outside the gene matches: 2. There are 13 residues in the CDR3. Germline V gene data show CDR1 as SGHRS and CDR2 as YFSETQ. In DNA, the CDR3 is TGCGCCAGCAGGCGGGAGATCACAGATACGCAGTATTTT. This codes for CASRREITDTQYF.

The rearrangement uses TRBV11-1 and TRBJ1-1, with D perhaps TRBD1 (5 bases). The CDR3 runs 11 residues. Trimming cost V 5 bases and J 8 bases, with 9 bases left between them. Germline CDR1 is SGHAT and CDR2 is FQDESV (reference sequence). CDR3 residues: CASSPRTEAFF. As DNA, the CDR3 is TGTGCCAGCAGCCCCCGGACAGAAGCTTTCTTT.

The chain combines TRBV19 with TRBJ1-2, with TRBD1 matching 9 bases. Germline-derived CDR1 and CDR2 are LNHDA and SQIVND (reference sequence). CDR3 size: 13 residues. V gave up 6 bases and J gave up 8 bases; unmatched junction bases: 7. CDR3 sequence (DNA): TGTGCCAGTAGCAGCGGGACAGGGAAAGGCTACACCTTC. Its protein is CASSSGTGKGYTF.

V and J are TRBV28 and TRBJ1-2, with 8 bases that match TRBD1. The junction had 5 bases not matched to a gene; V was cut back by 5 bases and J by 3 bases. Germline-derived CDR1 and CDR2 are MDHEN and SYDVKM. The CDR3 covers 14 residues. The CDR3 nucleotides read TGTGCCAGCAGTCAGGGGGCAGGGGACTATGGCTACACCTTC. It codes for CASSQGAGDYGYTF.

The CDR3 nucleotides are TGTGCCAGCAGCTTATCAGTTCCACAGGGTCCCCACGAGCAGTACTTC. Amino acids: CASSLSVPQGPHEQYF. V usage is TRBV7-3 and J usage is TRBJ2-7; tentatively, D is TRBD1 (6 bases). Trimming stripped 2 bases from V and 5 bases from J, with 19 bases between. The germline CDR1 and CDR2 sequences are SGHTA and FQGTGA. This CDR3 region has 16 residues.

This chain connects TRBV9 to TRBJ1-2, with a weak D call TRBD1 (5 bases). CDR3 length: 15 amino acids. Looked up from germline, CDR1 is SGDLS and CDR2 is YYNGEE. The ends were cut back, 1 base at V and 4 bases at J, with 14 bases in the middle. The CDR3 coding sequence is TGTGCCAGCAGCGTATCCCCGGGGGATGCCTATGGCTACACCTTC. The encoded protein is CASSVSPGDAYGYTF.

The CDR3 loop reads CASSVLSGATYNEQFF. CDR3 DNA: TGTGCCAGCAGCGTACTAAGCGGTGCCACCTACAATGAGCAGTTCTTC. V gene TRBV9 combines with J gene TRBJ2-1, with D possibly TRBD2 on 5 matching bases. The germline CDR1 and CDR2 sequences are SGDLS and YYNGEE. Between the trimmed V and J ends, which lost 1 base and 2 bases, there was a span of 13 bases. The CDR3 runs 16 residues.

The chain joins TRBV7-2 to TRBJ2-7; D is perhaps TRBD2 (6 bases). The CDR3 loop spans 17 amino acids. V was trimmed by 6 bases and J by 2 bases, leaving 23 bases between them. CDR1 is SGHTA, CDR2 FQGNSA, per germline. CDR3 sequence (DNA): TGTGCCAGCAGTCAACCCGCGGGACGACAGTTTACCTACGAGCAGTACTTC. This sequence encodes CASSQPAGRQFTYEQYF.

The gene calls are TRBV11-2 and TRBJ1-4, with D unclear. Germline CDR1 is SGHAT and CDR2 is FQNNGV. CDR3 length equals 16 residues. Between the trimmed V and J ends, which lost 4 bases and 5 bases, there was a span of 17 bases. CDR3 region: CASSSAPGLMNEKLFF. CDR3 in DNA: TGTGCCAGCAGCTCGGCACCGGGTCTAATGAATGAAAAACTGTTTTTT.

The rearrangement uses TRBV4-1 and TRBJ1-2, with D perhaps matching TRBD1 (6 bases). Trimming took 0 bases from V and 5 from J, leaving 10 bases between them. The germline V gene has CDR1 MGHRA and CDR2 YSYEKL. The length of the CDR3 is 14 residues. The CDR3 coding sequence is TGCGCCAGCAGCCAAGATAAAGGGGGATATGGCTACACCTTC. This gives the protein CASSQDKGGYGYTF.

The chain combines TRBV30 with TRBJ1-1; a possible D gene is TRBD1 (5 bases). The CDR3 sequence is 13 residues long. The germline V gene encodes CDR1 GTSNPN and CDR2 SVGIG (reference sequence). Trimming cost V 1 base and J 3 bases, with 9 bases left between them. As DNA, the CDR3 is TGTGCCTGGAGTGGCTCCAGGGACACTGAAGCTTTCTTT. This gives the protein CAWSGSRDTEAFF. Full variable domain (remainder filled in from reference TRBV30 and TRBJ1-1): SQTIHQWPATLVQPVGSPLSLECTVEGTSNPNLYWYRQAAGRGLQLLFYSVGIGQISSEVPQNLSASRPQDRQFILSSKKLLLSDSGFYLCAWSGSRDTEAFFGQGTRLTVV.

The chain carries TRBV5-1 and TRBJ2-1; 15 bases are a match to TRBD2. Germline values: CDR1 SGHRS, CDR2 YFSETQ. The CDR3 sequence is 17 residues long. The V gene end was trimmed by 4 bases and the J gene end by 0 bases; junction bases not matched to a gene: 2. CDR3 loop: CASSRTSGRDSYNEQFF. The CDR3, as DNA: TGCGCCAGCAGCCGGACTAGCGGGAGGGACTCCTACAATGAGCAGTTCTTC.

The V and J genes are TRBV6-5 and TRBJ2-7; TRBD1 matches at 9 bases. The CDR3 extends over 14 amino acids. V was clipped by 6 bases and J by 2 bases; unmatched bases: 5. The germline V gene encodes CDR1 MNHEY and CDR2 SVGAGI. CDR3 protein: CASRAGTGPYEQYF. CDR3 sequence (DNA): TGTGCCAGCAGAGCCGGGACAGGGCCCTACGAGCAGTACTTC.

The sample holds a few counts of this clone. The genes are TRBV9 and TRBJ2-2; the match to TRBD1 covers 7 bases. In germline, CDR1 is SGDLS, CDR2 YYNGEE. The CDR3 extends over 14 amino acids. V lost 8 bases to trimming and J lost 6 bases; unmatched junction nucleotides: 10. As DNA, the CDR3 is TGTGCCAGTAAGGGGGCGAGTGAGGCCGGGGAGCTGTTTTTT. It yields the protein CASKGASEAGELFF.

The chain joins TRBV20-1 to TRBJ2-1, with 8 bases fitting TRBD2. Trimming took 3 bases from V and 7 from J; bases not matched to a gene: 11. The CDR3 totals 15 residues. Germline CDR1 is DFQATT and CDR2 is SNEGSKA (reference sequence). The CDR3 DNA reads as TGCAGTGCTAGTGTGGCGGGAGGTTTCGTGAATGAGCAGTTCTTC. Translating it yields CSASVAGGFVNEQFF.

This chain links TRBV5-1 with TRBJ2-3; 7 bases fit TRBD1. This CDR3 comprises 16 residues. V lost 1 base and J lost 1; bases outside the gene matches: 6. Germline CDR1 reads SGHRS; CDR2 reads YFSETQ. The CDR3 spells CASSLLRGQGTDTQYF. As DNA, the CDR3 is TGCGCCAGCAGCTTGTTAAGGGGGCAGGGCACAGATACGCAGTATTTT.

The chain links TRBV5-1 to TRBJ1-2, with 7 bases that match TRBD1. Germline trimming cut 0 bases from V and 4 bases from J; bases unmatched to any gene: 9. The germline V gene encodes CDR1 SGHRS and CDR2 YFSETQ. CDR3 length equals 16 residues. The CDR3 here is CASSLGRAGGAYGYTF. Written as DNA, the CDR3 is TGCGCCAGCAGCTTGGGTAGGGCAGGGGGAGCCTATGGCTACACCTTC.

V usage is TRBV5-5 and J usage is TRBJ1-1; D remains unclear. V lost 8 bases and J 2 bases, leaving 13 bases between the germline ends. Germline CDR1 and CDR2: SGHKS and YYEKEE (reference sequence). This CDR3 is built from 13 residues. The CDR3 is CASISGFNTEAFF. CDR3 nucleotide sequence: TGTGCCAGTATCTCGGGGTTCAACACTGAAGCTTTCTTT.

The CDR3 coding sequence is TGTGCCAGCAGCTTGTTTAGCGATACGCAGTATTTT. Translating it yields CASSLFSDTQYF. The chain couples TRBV7-2 to TRBJ2-3; D is uncertain. Germline loops: CDR1 SGHTA, CDR2 FQGNSA. This CDR3 is 12 amino acids long. Trimming removed 3 bases from V and 6 bases from J, with 7 bases in between.

J is TRBJ1-1 and V is TRBV7-3; D remains ambiguous. Trimming stripped 5 bases from V and 4 bases from J, with 20 bases between. Germline assignment: CDR1 SGHTA and CDR2 FQGTGA. CDR3 size: 16 residues. The CDR3 spells CASSPFLGTRPTEAFF. DNA of the CDR3: TGTGCCAGCAGCCCATTTTTGGGCACCCGGCCCACTGAAGCTTTCTTT.

The sample holds one count of this clone. This chain connects TRBV7-9 to TRBJ2-6; 7 nucleotides line up with TRBD1. Germline V gene data show CDR1 as SEHNR and CDR2 as FQNEAQ (reference sequence). The CDR3 is 15 amino acids. V lost 4 bases and J lost 1; bases outside the gene matches: 1. The CDR3 sequence: CASSSGGSGANVLTF. The CDR3 DNA sequence: TGTGCCAGCAGCTCAGGGGGTTCTGGGGCCAACGTCCTGACTTTC.

The genes are TRBV11-3 and TRBJ2-7; 13 bases are shared with TRBD2. The CDR3 sequence is 15 residues long. Germline loops: CDR1 SGHNT, CDR2 YENEEA. V gave up 5 bases and J gave up 3 bases; unmatched junction bases: 4. CDR3 nucleotide sequence: TGTGCCAGCAGCCGGGGGACTAGCGGGAACTACGAGCAGTACTTC. Its protein is CASSRGTSGNYEQYF.

V is TRBV9 and J is TRBJ2-2; 7 bases are a match to TRBD1. There are 15 residues in the CDR3. Looked up from germline, CDR1 is SGDLS and CDR2 is YYNGEE. Trimming at V came to 4 bases and at J to 2 bases, leaving 5 bases not matched to a gene. The CDR3, as DNA: TGTGCCAGCAGCCTGAGGGACAGAAACACCGGGGAGCTGTTTTTT. Its protein product is CASSLRDRNTGELFF.